What follows describes a single T cell receptor (beta chain). This sample stems from a study of blood T cell repertoires in COVID-19. About the study: From T cells, B-cell-depleted T cells, or PBMCs came the material, which was cDNA or gDNA.

V was trimmed by 4 bases and J by 4 bases, leaving 13 bases between them. Germline V gene sequence: CDR1 SGHNT, CDR2 YYREEE (reference sequence). The CDR3 is 14 residues long. Per the study methods: Amplification of reference gene primers was used by the study to estimate nucleated cell counts. Repertoires were generated with immunoSEQ multiplex PCR, while TCRdb's copy carries only in-frame clones and drops some. For V, J and clone size, that table is used; D and trimming come from the DNA. The top ten hold 0.8% to 0.9% of the sample, which has about 480,000 clones, nearly 90% seen once. Patients at the Seattle site were enrolled during active infection and followed longitudinally.

The rearrangement joins TRBV5-4 to TRBJ2-3; possibly TRBD1 for D (6 bases). This sequence originates from a man between 18 and 29 years old with COVID-19, enrolled during active disease. Sequencing was carried out using peripheral blood. The chain's CDR3 is CASSDGRGSDTQYF. As DNA, the CDR3 is TGTGCCAGCAGCGACGGCAGGGGCTCAGATACGCAGTATTTT.